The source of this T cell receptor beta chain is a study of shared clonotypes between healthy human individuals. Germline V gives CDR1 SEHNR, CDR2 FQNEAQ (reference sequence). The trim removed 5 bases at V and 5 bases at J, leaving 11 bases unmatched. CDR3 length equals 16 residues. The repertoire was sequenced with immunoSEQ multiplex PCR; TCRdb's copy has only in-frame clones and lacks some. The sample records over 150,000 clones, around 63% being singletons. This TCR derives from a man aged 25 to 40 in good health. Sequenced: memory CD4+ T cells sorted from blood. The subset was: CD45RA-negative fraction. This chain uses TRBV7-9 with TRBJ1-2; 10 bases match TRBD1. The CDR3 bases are TGTGCCAGCAGCGGGGACAGGGGTGCAAGCTTATATGGCTACACCTTC. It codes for CASSGDRGASLYGYTF.